The present entry profiles one TCR beta chain with its context. Its target is unknown. This specimen belongs to a study of cytomegalovirus exposure and HLA in healthy donors. About the study: Among the 398 genotyped donors, 70% to 85% were placed in the Caucasian-associated ancestry cluster.

The PCR was carried out with 60 Vbeta primers and 13 Jbeta primers. Sequencing used immunoSEQ multiplex PCR; TCRdb keeps in-frame clones, though not all of them. The sample holds 200,000 to 250,000 clones; 75% to 85% are singletons and the top ten take approximately 2.6%. The V segment lost 5 bases and the J segment 0 bases; nucleotides outside the gene matches: 7. Germline assignment: CDR1 MDHEN and CDR2 SYDVKM. The CDR3 runs 16 residues. Study-wide points: Relative to the approximately 660-donor mean, N-insertions were reportedly fewer in an Asian-associated ancestry cluster in a later analysis. Among TCR sequences, most were rare, though some public TCRs appeared in many donors. Being productive about 87% or about 30% of the time was typical of most TCR beta V segments in an earlier analysis.

The TCR sequence derives from a woman in her fifties or sixties in good health and CMV-seropositive. Sequencing was done on a sample of PBMCs. The chain is built from TRBV28 and TRBJ2-7; 10 nucleotides line up with TRBD2. DNA for the CDR3: TGTGCCAGCAGTCCCCCGGGACTAGCGCACTCCTACGAGCAGTACTTC. Its protein is CASSPPGLAHSYEQYF.